This section outlines one TCR beta chain sequence together with its context. This clone was found a few times. Its antigen is currently not known. Base quality data are lacking; no much larger clone is found one base away. Sequences LNHNV (CDR1) and YYDKDF (CDR2) are obtained from the germline V gene (reference sequence). From the cysteine up to the phenylalanine, the CDR3 has a length of 14 residues. Only CDR3 DNA remains: 42 bases, in frame from the first base. Clipping removes 3 bases from V and 5 bases from J, with 3 as the unmatched junction base count. The data were obtained in a study of T cell repertoires in ileal Crohn's disease (dated by TCRdb to between 2018 and 2021). Some background on the complete study: At the time of surgery, approximately 35% of patients were active smokers, and the median duration of disease was around eight years. Every patient underwent surgery because of a complication, which was stricturing disease in around 60% and penetrating disease in about 40%. Roughly half of the patients were given postoperative therapy, with more than 15 on anti-TNF agents and over 9 on thiopurines. M6 samples consisted of neoterminal ileum biopsies collected during postoperative colonoscopy. The TCR repertoire was analysed in approximately 60 patients with Crohn's disease drawn from a prospective multicentre cohort. Running in parallel with the study was a multicentre cohort set up to find predictors of early endoscopic recurrence following ileocolonic resection. Endoscopic postoperative recurrence was defined by a Rutgeerts score above i0. A total of roughly 170 mucosal samples from 57 patients were sequenced, collected from several sites on the surgical specimen and at postoperative endoscopy. Overall study results and their limits: Within the first year after surgery, the timing of postoperative endoscopy varied, and the median delay was around seven months. A significantly higher proportion of clonal expansions was observed in active smokers at surgery than in non-smokers (about 25% vs 20%, p=0.02). Mucosal CD4 and CD8 T cells were sorted and sequenced only in a subgroup of patients, whose size was not stated. Sorted CD8 T cells carried more high-frequency clones than CD4 T cells, suggesting mucosal expansions were mainly CD8. Higher percentages of high-frequency clones at the time of surgery were linked to endoscopic recurrence, and every patient with clonality above 26.8% (18/57) had recurrence.

For commercial TCRB immunosequencing, about 0.45 micrograms of biopsy DNA were submitted for each sample. Adaptive Biotechnology amplified the CDR3 regions from genomic DNA with a two-step multiplex PCR designed to control amplification bias. The first PCR used primers for every V and J gene segment; the second PCR added barcodes and Illumina adapters. An Illumina instrument was used to sequence the CDR3 libraries. For the original study's pipeline: Vendor-provided pipelines were combined with custom analysis of raw data in R/Bioconductor under R version 3.3.0. Clonality, which ranges from 0 to 1, was calculated as the inverse of the normalised Shannon entropy across all productive clones. High-frequency clones were defined as the share of the repertoire taken up by the top 100 clones, keeping only clones that passed a 95% confidence test. Overlap between samples was measured with the Morisita-Horn index, while repertoire diversity was measured with the Simpson index. The table was pulled from immuneACCESS by TCRdb, which kept in-frame rearrangements only. Such tables lose some clones; where checked, under half of the loss comes from unresolved V genes, and the rest has no known cause. That table furnishes V, J and clone size, whereas the DNA furnished D and trimming. A total of 8,000 to 10,000 clones appear in this sample, over 65% of them only once. The ten top clones hold less than 20% of the sample.

In the paper's terms, the time point label means: neoterminal ileum biopsy at postoperative endoscopy, about 6 months after surgery. Adults with ileal or ileocolonic Crohn's disease and an indication for ileocolonic resection were eligible for inclusion. Before DNA extraction, whole ileal mucosal biopsies were kept frozen at -80 degrees C. Genomic DNA was extracted from frozen whole biopsies with a TRizol-based method and quantified on a NanoDrop 2000 spectrophotometer. The clonotype comes from an adult with Crohn's disease. Sequenced: ileal tissue. The receptor chain draws on TRBV15 and TRBJ2-3, with 9 bases aligning to TRBD1. CDR3 region: CATSRDRGRDTQYF. The nucleotide sequence reads as follows: TGTGCCACCAGCAGGGACAGGGGTAGAGATACGCAGTATTTT.